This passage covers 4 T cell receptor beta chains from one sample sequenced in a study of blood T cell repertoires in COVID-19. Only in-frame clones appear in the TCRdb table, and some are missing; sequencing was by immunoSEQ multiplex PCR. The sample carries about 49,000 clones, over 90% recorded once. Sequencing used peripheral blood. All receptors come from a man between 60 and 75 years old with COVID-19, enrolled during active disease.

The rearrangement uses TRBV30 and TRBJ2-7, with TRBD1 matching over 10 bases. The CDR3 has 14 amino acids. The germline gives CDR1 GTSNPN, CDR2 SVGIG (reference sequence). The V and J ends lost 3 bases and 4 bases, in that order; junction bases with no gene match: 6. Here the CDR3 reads CAWRQPGQGYEQYF. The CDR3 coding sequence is TGTGCCTGGAGGCAACCGGGACAGGGGTACGAGCAGTACTTC.

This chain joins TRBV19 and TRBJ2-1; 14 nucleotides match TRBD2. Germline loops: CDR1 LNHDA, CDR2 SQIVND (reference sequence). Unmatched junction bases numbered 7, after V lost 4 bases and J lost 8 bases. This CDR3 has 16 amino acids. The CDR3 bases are TGTGCCAGTAGTACCAGGACTAGCGGGAGGTTGGATGAGCAGTTCTTC. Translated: CASSTRTSGRLDEQFF.

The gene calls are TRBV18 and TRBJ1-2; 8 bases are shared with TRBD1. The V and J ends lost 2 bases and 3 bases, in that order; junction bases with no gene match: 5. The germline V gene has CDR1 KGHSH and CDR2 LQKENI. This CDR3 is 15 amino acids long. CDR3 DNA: TGTGCCAGCTCACCAGAGCAGGGGGCGTACTATGGCTACACCTTC. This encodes CASSPEQGAYYGYTF.

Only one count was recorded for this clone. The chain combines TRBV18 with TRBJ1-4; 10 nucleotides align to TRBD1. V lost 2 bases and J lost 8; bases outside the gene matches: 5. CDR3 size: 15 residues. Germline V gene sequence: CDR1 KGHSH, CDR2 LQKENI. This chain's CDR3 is CASSPTGQGSEKLFF. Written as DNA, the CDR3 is TGTGCCAGCTCACCAACGGGACAGGGGAGCGAAAAACTGTTTTTT.